Shown below are 2 T cell receptor beta chains from a single sample sequenced in a study of blood T cells in healthy people across ages. Primed by a sample-barcoded 5' primer and a J-beta primer mix, a second PCR proceeded for 7 to 11 cycles. TCRdb re-derived calls from the 5' RACE reads in MiXCR, one entry per CDR3 protein. The data hold about 1.5 million distinct CDR3 sequences, with 42% observed a single time. Specimen: blood. The receptors shown here come from a woman younger than 35 in good health.

This chain's CDR3 is CASSPIAGVQETQYF. CDR3 sequence (DNA): TGTGCCAGCAGCCCCATAGCGGGAGTTCAAGAGACCCAGTACTTC. V gene TRBV3-1 combines with J gene TRBJ2-7; 9 bases are shared with TRBD2. The J call is uncertain, as TRBJ2-5 better fits the DNA end. Germline V gene sequence: CDR1 LGHDT, CDR2 YNNKEL (reference sequence). The CDR3 contains 15 residues.

To note about this clonotype: At one end, the junction sequence differs from germline, possibly due to a read error. The chain uses TRBV29-1 and TRBJ1-2; D may be TRBD1 (5 bases). Looked up from germline, CDR1 is SQVTM and CDR2 is ANQGSEA. The CDR3 is made up of 15 amino acids. The CDR3 DNA reads as TGCAGCGTAGAGTTGGGGGAACCAGCTAACGATGGCTACACCTTC. It specifies CSVELGEPANDGYTF.